A selection of T cell receptor beta chains follows, all from one sample in a study of beta chain features in type 1 diabetes. Produced via immunoSEQ multiplex PCR; TCRdb's table is partial and in-frame only. The sample has 400,000 to 600,000 clones; around 30% are singletons. Sequenced material: naive CD4+ T cells from blood. Receptors were obtained from a man aged 18 to 29 in good health. CDR3s include the opening cysteine and the closing phenylalanine or tryptophan. A D gene is named only where the DNA matches it firmly. Size values are once, few and many counts, or a class for expanded clones, and some rows have none.

size	D	V	J	DNA	CDR3
few	NA	TRBV6-6	TRBJ2-1	TGTGCCAGCAGTTACTCGAGGGGTGATGAGCAGTTCTTC	CASSYSRGDEQFF
few	NA	TRBV9	TRBJ2-3	TGTGCCAGCACTTCCCAAGGGGGAAGAGATACGCAGTATTTT	CASTSQGGRDTQYF
NA	NA	TRBV27	TRBJ2-7	TGTGCCAGCAGTTTTACAGGCCGGGGCGAGCAGTACTTC	CASSFTGRGEQYF
few	TRBD1	TRBV30	TRBJ2-5	TGTGCCTGGAGGGGACAGGGCTCAGGGTCCCAGTACTTC	CAWRGQGSGSQYF
NA	NA	TRBV18	TRBJ2-3	TGTGCCAGCTCAGCACCAGGGACACTGCGCACAGATACGCAGTATTTT	CASSAPGTLRTDTQYF
NA	NA	TRBV9	TRBJ1-2	TGTGCCAGCAGCGTAGGGCCCCTAGGCTATGGCTACACCTTC	CASSVGPLGYGYTF
NA	NA	TRBV6-4	TRBJ2-1	TGTGCCAGCAGTGAGGAGGACTCCTCCTACAATGAGCAGTTCTTC	CASSEEDSSYNEQFF
NA	TRBD1	TRBV15	TRBJ2-2	TGTGCCACCAGCAGAGATTGGGACAGATTCACCGGGGAGCTGTTTTTT	CATSRDWDRFTGELFF
few	NA	TRBV27	TRBJ2-7	TGTGCCAGCAGTTCCGCCTACGAGCAGTACTTC	CASSSAYEQYF
NA	NA	TRBV25-1	TRBJ1-2	TGTGCCAGCAAGCCTGGGACGGCCGGCTATGGCTACACCTTC	CASKPGTAGYGYTF
NA	NA	TRBV6-6	TRBJ2-1	TGTGCCAGCAGTTATCAGGTTTTTCCCGATGAGCAGTTCTTC	CASSYQVFPDEQFF
NA	NA	TRBV7-6	TRBJ2-3	TGTGCCAGCAGCTTAGAGGCCAGATTCTCAGATACGCAGTATTTT	CASSLEARFSDTQYF
NA	NA	TRBV18	TRBJ1-2	TGTGCCAGCTCTCAGGGAGTTAACTATGGCTACACCTTC	CASSQGVNYGYTF
NA	NA	TRBV30	TRBJ1-1	TGTGCCTGGGGACGGAAGGCTTTCTTT	CAWGRKAFF
few	NA	TRBV4-3	TRBJ2-6	TGCGCCAGCAGCCAAGTTGGGGGAGTTGGGGCCAACGTCCTGACTTTC	CASSQVGGVGANVLTF
NA	TRBD1	TRBV5-1	TRBJ2-7	TGCGCCAGCAGCGGCCGGGACAGGGGAAGGGACGAGCAGTACTTC	CASSGRDRGRDEQYF
NA	TRBD1	TRBV5-1	TRBJ2-2	TGCGCCAGCTCCACAAGGGGGCTCCTCACCGGGGAGCTGTTTTTT	CASSTRGLLTGELFF
NA	NA	TRBV4-3	TRBJ2-6	TGCGCCAGCAGCCAAGTAGGCGGCTCTGGGGCCAACGTCCTGACTTTC	CASSQVGGSGANVLTF
NA	TRBD2	TRBV7-8	TRBJ2-5	TGTGCCAGCAGCTTCGGACTAGCGGGAATAGAGACCCAGTACTTC	CASSFGLAGIETQYF
NA	NA	TRBV30	TRBJ1-5	TGTGCCTGGAGGCCAGGGAGCAATCAGCCCCAGCATTTT	CAWRPGSNQPQHF
NA	NA	TRBV6-5	TRBJ2-5	TGTGCCAGCAGTTACCGGGGTGGGGAGACCCAGTACTTC	CASSYRGGETQYF
few	NA	TRBV14	TRBJ2-1	TGTGCCAGCAGCCACAGTCTAGCCAGTGAGCAGTTCTTC	CASSHSLASEQFF
NA	TRBD1	TRBV10-3	TRBJ2-7	TGTGCCATCAGGGGACAGGGTGGGGCCTACGAGCAGTACTTC	CAIRGQGGAYEQYF
NA	TRBD2	TRBV30	TRBJ2-1	TGTGCCTTAGGGACTAGCGGCAATGAGCAGTTCTTC	CALGTSGNEQFF
NA	NA	TRBV7-6	TRBJ1-1	TGTGCCACCTTAAAACTGACAGCAAACACTGAAGCTTTCTTT	CATLKLTANTEAFF
NA	NA	TRBV2	TRBJ2-7	TGTGCCAGCAACAGGTTTGGCTCGAGCTACGAGCAGTACTTC	CASNRFGSSYEQYF
NA	NA	TRBV29-1	TRBJ2-1	TGCAGCGGTGAGGGGGGACAGTCCTACAATGAGCAGTTCTTC	CSGEGGQSYNEQFF
few	TRBD1	TRBV7-9	TRBJ1-3	TGTGCCAGCAGCCCAGACAGGGCGGGAAACACCATATATTTT	CASSPDRAGNTIYF
NA	NA	TRBV7-2	TRBJ2-5	TGTGCCAGCAGCTGGTCCCGGGAGAAGGAGACCCAGTACTTC	CASSWSREKETQYF
few	NA	TRBV6-6	TRBJ1-1	TGTGCCAGCAGGACCCACGACGGGAACACTGAAGCTTTCTTT	CASRTHDGNTEAFF
NA	NA	TRBV9	TRBJ2-1	TGTGCCAGCAGCGTAGGACCGGCTAGCGACGGGGCATATGAGCAGTTCTTC	CASSVGPASDGAYEQFF
NA	NA	TRBV18	TRBJ2-5	TGTGCCAGCTCACCTGGTACTCAAGAGACCCAGTACTTC	CASSPGTQETQYF
NA	NA	TRBV7-2	TRBJ2-7	TGTGCCAGCAGACAGGCACCATGGACCCCCGCCTACGAGCAGTACTTC	CASRQAPWTPAYEQYF